These 9 T cell receptor beta chains share one sample of origin, sequenced in a study of T cell repertoires in cytomegalovirus infection (dated by TCRdb to between 2019 and 2020). For these receptors, no antigen is known. These reads were obtained on an Illumina HiSeq 1500. TCRdb took the public reads, trimmed them with fastp at Q25, ran MiXCR for clone calling and kept in-frame beta chains. CDR3 protein sequences are deduplicated, and each keeps its most common genes and DNA. This sample comprises 650,000 to 900,000 distinct CDR3 sequences, just under 30% of them detected only once. Of the sample, less than 15% falls within the top ten clones. The treatment or condition tag for this specimen amounts to: in vitro stimulation with specific CMV peptide epitopes to enrich CMV-specific T cells. Material: cultured CD8+ T cells from PBMCs, obtained from culture after CMV antigen stimulation. The receptors were sampled from a human donor in good health (CMV status not recorded). Some clones in this sample may be carry-over from other donors' samples.

CDR3 region: CASSLDSEGYTF. CDR3 coding DNA: TGTGCCAGCAGCCTGGACAGTGAAGGCTACACCTTC. The chain couples TRBV6-6 to TRBJ1-2, with D tentatively TRBD1 (6 bases). Germline assignment: CDR1 MNHNY and CDR2 SVGAGI (reference sequence). The CDR3 sequence is 12 residues long. Trimming pared 6 bases from V and 8 bases from J, leaving 13 bases between.

The chain has TRBV27 and TRBJ1-2; D uncertain. Germline V gene sequence: CDR1 MNHEY, CDR2 SMNVEV (reference sequence). The CDR3 totals 13 residues. The ends were cut back, 1 base at V and 10 bases at J, with 13 bases in the middle. The CDR3 sequence: CASSLFWGWTYTF. As DNA, the CDR3 is TGTGCCAGCAGTTTATTTTGGGGATGGACCTACACCTTC.

The chain employs TRBV7-9 and TRBJ2-7; 10 positions agree with TRBD1. The CDR3 sequence is 17 residues long. Germline CDR1 is SEHNR and CDR2 is FQNEAQ (reference sequence). V was clipped by 4 bases and J by 0 bases; unmatched bases: 9. CDR3 DNA: TGTGCCAGCAGCTCGCCAGACAGGGGGCGAGGCTCCTACGAGCAGTACTTC. Translating gives CASSSPDRGRGSYEQYF.

This clonotype was seen ten or more times. This chain joins TRBV19 and TRBJ2-3, with TRBD1 as a possible D gene (7 bases). The CDR3 totals 15 residues. Germline values: CDR1 LNHDA, CDR2 SQIVND (reference sequence). The V end was cut by 9 bases, the J end by 0 bases, with 16 bases between. The CDR3 bases are TGTGCCAGCAGCATCAGGGGGAGGAGCACAGATACGCAGTATTTT. It encodes CASSIRGRSTDTQYF.

In nucleotides, the CDR3 is TGTGCCAGTAGCTCGGGTAGCGGGGGGCTCTTTGTCACAGATACGCAGTATTTT. Translated, it gives CASSSGSGGLFVTDTQYF. The gene calls are TRBV19 and TRBJ2-3; 10 nucleotides match TRBD2. The CDR3 runs 18 residues. Germline lookup yields CDR1 LNHDA and CDR2 SQIVND (reference sequence). The ends lost 6 bases at V and 2 bases at J; junction bases unmatched: 14.

The chain carries TRBV7-9 and TRBJ2-5, with 9 bases that match TRBD2. From germline, CDR1 is SEHNR and CDR2 FQNEAQ (reference sequence). The CDR3 spans 16 residues. With V trimmed by 6 bases and J by 3 bases, 11 bases remained unmatched. The CDR3 here is CASRSPQRGEEETQYF. The CDR3 nucleotides read TGTGCCAGCAGATCCCCCCAGCGGGGGGAAGAAGAGACCCAGTACTTC.

The chain has TRBV28 and TRBJ1-5; 8 bases map to TRBD1. CDR3 size: 14 residues. Looked up from germline, CDR1 is MDHEN and CDR2 is SYDVKM. The V and J ends lost 6 bases and 11 bases, in that order; junction bases with no gene match: 12. The CDR3, as DNA: TGTGCCAGCAGCCCCGTCGGACAGGGCCAGGCCCAGCATTTT. It encodes CASSPVGQGQAQHF.

This chain links TRBV4-1 with TRBJ2-7; the D gene is possibly TRBD1 (6 bases). Germline CDR1 reads MGHRA; CDR2 reads YSYEKL. The CDR3 extends over 16 amino acids. V dropped 0 bases and J dropped 5 bases, with 17 bases sitting between them. The CDR3 reads CASSQDQSRGFDEQYF. CDR3 DNA sequence: TGCGCCAGCAGCCAAGATCAGAGCAGGGGATTCGACGAGCAGTACTTC.

The chain uses TRBV7-9 and TRBJ2-1, with 14 bases lining up with TRBD2. Germline-derived CDR1 and CDR2 are SEHNR and FQNEAQ (reference sequence). The J segment lost 12 bases and the V segment lost 6 bases, leaving 7 bases of the junction unmatched. The CDR3 has 14 amino acids. The DNA of the CDR3 is TGTGCCAGCAGTGCGACTAGCGGGGGGGTTGTGCAGTTCTTC. It is translated as CASSATSGGVVQFF.